This section outlines one T cell receptor (beta chain) sequence together with its context. Some clones are missing from TCRdb's copy, which holds only in-frame ones; the method was immunoSEQ multiplex PCR. The sample holds approximately 110,000 clones, roughly 92% seen once. The sample comes from a study of control samples from healthy donors and cancer patients. What was sequenced was blood. The TCR originated in a woman aged 18 to 35 in good health.

The CDR3 loop reads CATSRDKSTDTQYF. The CDR3 coding sequence is TGTGCCACCAGCAGAGATAAGAGCACAGATACGCAGTATTTT. The V and J genes are TRBV15 and TRBJ2-3; no reliable D call. The CDR3 runs to 14 residues. Trimming cost V 0 bases and J 0 bases, with 4 bases left between them. Germline CDR1 LNHNV, CDR2 YYDKDF (reference sequence).